Below, 10 T cell receptor beta chains from the same sample are listed, as sequenced in a study of CD4 T cells in relation to SARS-CoV-2 and coronaviruses. Libraries were prepared by immunoSEQ multiplex PCR; TCRdb keeps only in-frame clonotypes and omits some of them. The top ten hold about 3% of the sample, which has around 37,000 clones, over 75% seen once. Source material: memory CD4+ T cells from PBMCs. The receptors shown here come from an adult with COVID-19.

CDR3 DNA sequence: TGTGCCAGCAGTGAGCTTGCAGGGGGCGCCTACGAGCAGTACTTC. This encodes CASSELAGGAYEQYF. The rearrangement links TRBV6-1 to TRBJ2-7; 8 nucleotides align to TRBD1. This CDR3 is 15 amino acids long. Looked up from germline, CDR1 is MNHNS and CDR2 is SASEGT. The V gene end was trimmed by 3 bases and the J gene end by 2 bases; junction bases not matched to a gene: 6.

This chain uses TRBV4-2 with TRBJ2-2; 7 bases are a match to TRBD1. V trimming: 4 bases; J trimming: 0 bases; junction bases outside the gene matches: 2. CDR1 is LGHNA, CDR2 YNFKEQ, per germline. The CDR3 is 15 residues long. Written as DNA, the CDR3 is TGTGCCAGCAGCCTCGGACAGGCGAACACCGGGGAGCTGTTTTTT. Translating gives CASSLGQANTGELFF.

The genes are TRBV7-9 and TRBJ2-7, with 8 nucleotides matching TRBD1. V lost 5 bases and J lost 6; bases outside the gene matches: 21. The CDR3 length is 18 residues. Germline-derived CDR1 and CDR2 are SEHNR and FQNEAQ (reference sequence). The CDR3 DNA reads TGTGCCAGCAGCACCCGAGGCCCCCAGGGGGCCCCCGGAGCCGAGCAGTACTTC. It codes for CASSTRGPQGAPGAEQYF.

This chain links TRBV6-5 with TRBJ1-2, with 9 bases aligning to TRBD1. This CDR3 has 13 amino acids. V shed 8 bases and J 8 bases; nucleotides not matched to a gene: 9. The germline V gene encodes CDR1 MNHEY and CDR2 SVGAGI. CDR3: CASHKTGGRGYTF. In DNA form, the CDR3 reads TGTGCCAGCCACAAAACAGGGGGCAGAGGCTACACCTTC.

This rearrangement joins TRBV30 to TRBJ1-2; perhaps TRBD1 as D (6 bases). V dropped 4 bases and J dropped 5 bases, with 11 bases sitting between them. CDR1 and CDR2 from the germline V gene are GTSNPN and SVGIG (reference sequence). The CDR3 is 12 residues long. CDR3 DNA: TGTGCCTGGACCAGGGGTGGGTATGGCTACACCTTC. Translated: CAWTRGGYGYTF.

The CDR3 DNA reads TGTGCCAGCAGCAGACTCGGAGGTGGTCAGTTCTTC. Its protein product is CASSRLGGGQFF. This chain connects TRBV7-9 to TRBJ2-1, with D perhaps TRBD2 (5 bases). Germline V gene lookup returns CDR1 SEHNR and CDR2 FQNEAQ (reference sequence). V lost 5 bases, J lost 13 bases, and 15 bases lay in between. CDR3 length: 12 amino acids.

The rearrangement links TRBV18 to TRBJ1-5, with a tentative D call TRBD1 (5 bases). This CDR3 is built from 15 residues. V was trimmed by 2 bases and J by 7 bases, leaving 15 bases between them. In germline, CDR1 is KGHSH, CDR2 LQKENI. The DNA for the CDR3 is TGTGCCAGCTCACCATGGCCGGACAATCGACAGCCCCAGCATTTT. This encodes CASSPWPDNRQPQHF.

The gene calls are TRBV30 and TRBJ2-5; D is unresolved. Deletions cut 1 base from V and 5 bases from J, with 11 bases between. Germline values: CDR1 GTSNPN, CDR2 SVGIG (reference sequence). The CDR3 has 13 residues. DNA of the CDR3: TGTGCCTGGAGTGGGCTCGTAGGGGAGACCCAGTACTTC. Protein product: CAWSGLVGETQYF.

The V gene is TRBV9, the J gene TRBJ2-5; 13 positions match TRBD2. The J segment lost 5 bases and the V segment lost 4 bases, leaving 8 bases of the junction unmatched. Germline V CDR1 and CDR2: SGDLS, YYNGEE. The CDR3 length is 16 residues. The CDR3 spells CASSPWTSGSGETQYF. CDR3 coding DNA: TGTGCCAGCAGCCCCTGGACTAGCGGGAGTGGGGAGACCCAGTACTTC.

V and J are TRBV5-4 and TRBJ2-1; 7 bases line up with TRBD2. Trimming took 3 bases from V and 3 from J; bases not matched to a gene: 9. Germline V gene sequence: CDR1 SGHNT, CDR2 YYREEE (reference sequence). The CDR3 is made up of 16 amino acids. The CDR3 DNA follows: TGTGCCAGCAGCTCCAGCGGGGAGGGGTACTACAATGAGCAGTTCTTC. It translates to CASSSSGEGYYNEQFF.